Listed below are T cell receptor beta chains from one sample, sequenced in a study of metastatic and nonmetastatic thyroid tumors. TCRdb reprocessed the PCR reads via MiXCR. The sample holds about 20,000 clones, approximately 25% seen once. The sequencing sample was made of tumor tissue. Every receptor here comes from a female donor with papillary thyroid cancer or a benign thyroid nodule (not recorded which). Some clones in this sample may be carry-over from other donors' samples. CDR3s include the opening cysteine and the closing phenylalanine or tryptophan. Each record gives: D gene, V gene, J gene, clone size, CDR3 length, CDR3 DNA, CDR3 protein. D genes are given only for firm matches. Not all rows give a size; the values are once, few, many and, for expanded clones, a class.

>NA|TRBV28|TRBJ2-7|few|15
TGTGCCAGCAACTCACCCGGGAACCAACGGCACGAGCAGTACTTC
CASNSPGNQRHEQYF
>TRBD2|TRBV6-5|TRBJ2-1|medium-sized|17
TGTGCCAGCAGAAAAAACACGGGGGGAGTTGGCTACAATGAGCAGTTCTTC
CASRKNTGGVGYNEQFF
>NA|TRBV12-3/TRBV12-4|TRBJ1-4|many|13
TGTGCCAGCAGTTTCATTGGTTCTGAAAAACTGTTTTTT
CASSFIGSEKLFF
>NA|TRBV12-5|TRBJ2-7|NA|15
TGTGCTAGTGCCAAGCCGCAGGGTAGAAACTACGAGCAGTACTTC
CASAKPQGRNYEQYF
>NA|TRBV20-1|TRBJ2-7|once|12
NA
CSAKLYPCDQYF
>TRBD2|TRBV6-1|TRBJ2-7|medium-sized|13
TGTGCCAGCAGGCGGGAGGGTTCCTACGAGCAGTACTTC
CASRREGSYEQYF
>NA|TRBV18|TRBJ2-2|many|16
TGTGCCAGCTCACCGTCGCTCGGCCTTAACACCGGGGAGCTGTTTTTT
CASSPSLGLNTGELFF
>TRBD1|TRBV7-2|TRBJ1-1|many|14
TGTGCCAGCAGCTTAGAACAGGGGGCGAGTCAAGCTTTCTTT
CASSLEQGASQAFF
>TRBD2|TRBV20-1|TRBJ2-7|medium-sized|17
TGCAGTGCTAGAGATCGCCTGGGACTAGCGGGAGGCTACGAGCAGTACTTC
CSARDRLGLAGGYEQYF
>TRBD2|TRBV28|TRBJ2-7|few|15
TGTGCCAGCAGGGGATCGGCGGGAGGCACCTACGAGCAGTACTTC
CASRGSAGGTYEQYF
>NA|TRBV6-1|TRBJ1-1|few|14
TGTGCCAGCTACCGCGGGACATTGAGTACTGAAGCTTTCTTT
CASYRGTLSTEAFF
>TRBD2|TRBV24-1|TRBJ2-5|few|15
TGTGAGACCTCGCCCGGCGGGAGAGTCCAAGAGACCCAGTACTTC
CETSPGGRVQETQYF
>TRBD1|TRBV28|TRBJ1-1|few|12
TGTGCCAGCAGTTTACAGGACAGGGGAGCTTTCTTT
CASSLQDRGAFF
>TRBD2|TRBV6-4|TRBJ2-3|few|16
TGTTCCAGCCCAGTTATACTAGCGGGAGGGCCAAATACGCAGTATTTT
CSSPVILAGGPNTQYF
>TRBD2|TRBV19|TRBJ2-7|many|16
TGTGCCAGTAGCCAACATATAGCGGGAGGCTCATACGAGCAGTACTTC
CASSQHIAGGSYEQYF
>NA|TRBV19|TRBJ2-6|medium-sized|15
TGTGCCAGTAGTATTGCGGCGTCCGGGGCCAACGTCCTGACTTTC
CASSIAASGANVLTF
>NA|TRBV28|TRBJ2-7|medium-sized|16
TGTGCCAGCAGTTTTGAGCTTCTCCGATCTGACTACGAGCAGTACTTC
CASSFELLRSDYEQYF
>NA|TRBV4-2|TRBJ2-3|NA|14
TGTGCCAGCAGCCAAGGACAGAACACAGATACGCAGTATTTT
CASSQGQNTDTQYF
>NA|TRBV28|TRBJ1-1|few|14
TGTGCCAGCAGTCTAAGGTTTCTGGGTACCGAAGCTTTCTTT
CASSLRFLGTEAFF
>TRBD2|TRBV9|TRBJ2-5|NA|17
TGTGCCAGCAGCCCCAAAAAGGGACTAGCGGGAGAAGAGACCCAGTACTTC
CASSPKKGLAGEETQYF
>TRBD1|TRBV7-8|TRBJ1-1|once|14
TGTGCCAGCAGCCCGGGACAGCGGGACACTGAATCTTTCTTT
CASSPGQRDTESFF
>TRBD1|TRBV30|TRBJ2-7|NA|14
TGTGCCTGGAGTGTGTCCGGGACAGCGTACGAGCAGTACTTC
CAWSVSGTAYEQYF
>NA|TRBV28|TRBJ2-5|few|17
TGTGCCAGCAGTTTGGCCATAGACTTTCTAGCGAAAGAGACCCAGTACTTC
CASSLAIDFLAKETQYF
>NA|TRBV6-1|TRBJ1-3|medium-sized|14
TGTACCAGCAGTGAAATCCCCTCTGGAAACACCATATATTTT
CTSSEIPSGNTIYF
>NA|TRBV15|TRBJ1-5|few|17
TGTGCCACCAGCAGAGTTGCCGGGGCGTATAGCAATCAGCCCCAGCATTTT
CATSRVAGAYSNQPQHF
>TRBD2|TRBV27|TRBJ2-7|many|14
TGTGCCAGCAGTAGGACTAGCAGTGCCTACGAGCAGTACTTC
CASSRTSSAYEQYF
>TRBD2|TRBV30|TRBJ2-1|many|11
TGTGCCTGGTCCCTAGGGGAGGGGCAGTTCTTC
CAWSLGEGQFF
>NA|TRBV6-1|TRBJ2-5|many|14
TGTGCCGCCTTATCGCGGACAGCACAAGAGACCCAGTACTTC
CAALSRTAQETQYF
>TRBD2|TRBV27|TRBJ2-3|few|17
TGTGCCAGCGGGCCGAGGCGGGAGGCAGGACCCACAGATACGCAGTATTTT
CASGPRREAGPTDTQYF
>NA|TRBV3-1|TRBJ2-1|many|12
TGTGCCAGCAGTCCAACCTACAATGAGCAGTTCTTC
CASSPTYNEQFF
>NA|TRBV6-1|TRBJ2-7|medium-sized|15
TGTGCCAGCAGCGGGGGACAGTACCACTCCTACGAGCAGTACTTC
CASSGGQYHSYEQYF
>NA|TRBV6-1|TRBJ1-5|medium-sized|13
TGTGCCAGCAGTGAAGCCGGCGGTCAGCCCCAGCATTTT
CASSEAGGQPQHF
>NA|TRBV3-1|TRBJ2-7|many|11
TGTGCCAGCAGCCAAACCCACGAGCAGTACTTC
CASSQTHEQYF
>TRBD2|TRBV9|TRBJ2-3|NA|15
TGTGCCAGCAGCGTGGCGGGAGACGGCACAGATACGCAGTATTTT
CASSVAGDGTDTQYF
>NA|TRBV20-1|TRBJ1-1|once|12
TGCAGTGCTAGAGGGGAGAACACTGAAGCTTTCTTT
CSARGENTEAFF
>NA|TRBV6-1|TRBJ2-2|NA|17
TGTGCCAGCAGTGCCAAACGGGTTGGGGAACGTAGCGGGGAGCTGTTTTTT
CASSAKRVGERSGELFF
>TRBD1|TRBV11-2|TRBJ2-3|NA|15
TGTGCCAGCAGCCTCAGGACAGGGCTCACAGATATGCAGTATTTT
CASSLRTGLTDMQYF
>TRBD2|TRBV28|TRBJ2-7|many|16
TGTGCCAGCAGTTTCCGACTAGCGGAGCTCTCCTACGAGCAGTACTTC
CASSFRLAELSYEQYF
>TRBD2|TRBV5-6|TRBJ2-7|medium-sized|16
TGTGCCAGCAGCTCCCTGAGACTAGCGGGAGGGTACGAGCAGTACTTC
CASSSLRLAGGYEQYF
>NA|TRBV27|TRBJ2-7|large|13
TGTGCCAGCAGTTTCTTCCTCTCGGGCGAGCAGTACTTC
CASSFFLSGEQYF
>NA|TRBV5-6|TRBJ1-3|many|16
TGTGCCAGCAGCTTGGGGGCGGGTAGCCGTGGAAACACCATATATTTT
CASSLGAGSRGNTIYF
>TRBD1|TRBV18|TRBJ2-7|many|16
TGTGCCAGCTCACAATCCGGGACAGGGGTTGTCTACGAGCAGTACTTC
CASSQSGTGVVYEQYF
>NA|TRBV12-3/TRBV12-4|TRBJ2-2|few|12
TGTGCCAGCAGTCCGCCCACCGGGGAGCTGTTTTTT
CASSPPTGELFF
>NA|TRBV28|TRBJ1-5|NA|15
TGTGCCAGCAGTTTGGTGGTGGGAGGCAATCAGCCCCATCATTTT
CASSLVVGGNQPHHF
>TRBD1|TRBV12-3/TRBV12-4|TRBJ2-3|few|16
TGTGCCAGCAGTTTAGGCACAGGGGTAAACACAGATACGCAGTATTTT
CASSLGTGVNTDTQYF
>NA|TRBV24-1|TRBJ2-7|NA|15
TGTGCCACCAACAGTGGAGGGCCAGACTCCTACGAGCAGTACTTC
CATNSGGPDSYEQYF
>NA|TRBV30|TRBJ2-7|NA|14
TGTGCCTGGAACGATGCGGGGATCTCCTACGAGCAGTACTTC
CAWNDAGISYEQYF
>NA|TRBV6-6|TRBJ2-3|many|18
TGTGCCAGCAAGGGGGGGCTAGCGGTGCTCCGGAGCACAGATACGCAGTATTTT
CASKGGLAVLRSTDTQYF
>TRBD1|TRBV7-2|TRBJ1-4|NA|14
TGTGCCAGCAGCGAGGACAGGGAAAGGGAAAAACTGTTTTTT
CASSEDREREKLFF